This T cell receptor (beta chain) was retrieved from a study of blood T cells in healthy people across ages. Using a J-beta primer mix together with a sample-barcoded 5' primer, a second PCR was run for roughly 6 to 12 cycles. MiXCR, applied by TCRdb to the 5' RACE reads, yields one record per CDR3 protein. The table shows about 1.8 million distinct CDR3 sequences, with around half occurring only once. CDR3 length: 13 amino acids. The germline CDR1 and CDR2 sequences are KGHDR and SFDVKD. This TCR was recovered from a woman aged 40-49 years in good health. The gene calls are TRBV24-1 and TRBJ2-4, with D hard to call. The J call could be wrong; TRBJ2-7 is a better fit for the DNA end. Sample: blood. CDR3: CATSAPRSYEQYF. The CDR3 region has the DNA TGTGCCACCAGTGCTCCGAGGAGCTACGAGCAGTACTTC.